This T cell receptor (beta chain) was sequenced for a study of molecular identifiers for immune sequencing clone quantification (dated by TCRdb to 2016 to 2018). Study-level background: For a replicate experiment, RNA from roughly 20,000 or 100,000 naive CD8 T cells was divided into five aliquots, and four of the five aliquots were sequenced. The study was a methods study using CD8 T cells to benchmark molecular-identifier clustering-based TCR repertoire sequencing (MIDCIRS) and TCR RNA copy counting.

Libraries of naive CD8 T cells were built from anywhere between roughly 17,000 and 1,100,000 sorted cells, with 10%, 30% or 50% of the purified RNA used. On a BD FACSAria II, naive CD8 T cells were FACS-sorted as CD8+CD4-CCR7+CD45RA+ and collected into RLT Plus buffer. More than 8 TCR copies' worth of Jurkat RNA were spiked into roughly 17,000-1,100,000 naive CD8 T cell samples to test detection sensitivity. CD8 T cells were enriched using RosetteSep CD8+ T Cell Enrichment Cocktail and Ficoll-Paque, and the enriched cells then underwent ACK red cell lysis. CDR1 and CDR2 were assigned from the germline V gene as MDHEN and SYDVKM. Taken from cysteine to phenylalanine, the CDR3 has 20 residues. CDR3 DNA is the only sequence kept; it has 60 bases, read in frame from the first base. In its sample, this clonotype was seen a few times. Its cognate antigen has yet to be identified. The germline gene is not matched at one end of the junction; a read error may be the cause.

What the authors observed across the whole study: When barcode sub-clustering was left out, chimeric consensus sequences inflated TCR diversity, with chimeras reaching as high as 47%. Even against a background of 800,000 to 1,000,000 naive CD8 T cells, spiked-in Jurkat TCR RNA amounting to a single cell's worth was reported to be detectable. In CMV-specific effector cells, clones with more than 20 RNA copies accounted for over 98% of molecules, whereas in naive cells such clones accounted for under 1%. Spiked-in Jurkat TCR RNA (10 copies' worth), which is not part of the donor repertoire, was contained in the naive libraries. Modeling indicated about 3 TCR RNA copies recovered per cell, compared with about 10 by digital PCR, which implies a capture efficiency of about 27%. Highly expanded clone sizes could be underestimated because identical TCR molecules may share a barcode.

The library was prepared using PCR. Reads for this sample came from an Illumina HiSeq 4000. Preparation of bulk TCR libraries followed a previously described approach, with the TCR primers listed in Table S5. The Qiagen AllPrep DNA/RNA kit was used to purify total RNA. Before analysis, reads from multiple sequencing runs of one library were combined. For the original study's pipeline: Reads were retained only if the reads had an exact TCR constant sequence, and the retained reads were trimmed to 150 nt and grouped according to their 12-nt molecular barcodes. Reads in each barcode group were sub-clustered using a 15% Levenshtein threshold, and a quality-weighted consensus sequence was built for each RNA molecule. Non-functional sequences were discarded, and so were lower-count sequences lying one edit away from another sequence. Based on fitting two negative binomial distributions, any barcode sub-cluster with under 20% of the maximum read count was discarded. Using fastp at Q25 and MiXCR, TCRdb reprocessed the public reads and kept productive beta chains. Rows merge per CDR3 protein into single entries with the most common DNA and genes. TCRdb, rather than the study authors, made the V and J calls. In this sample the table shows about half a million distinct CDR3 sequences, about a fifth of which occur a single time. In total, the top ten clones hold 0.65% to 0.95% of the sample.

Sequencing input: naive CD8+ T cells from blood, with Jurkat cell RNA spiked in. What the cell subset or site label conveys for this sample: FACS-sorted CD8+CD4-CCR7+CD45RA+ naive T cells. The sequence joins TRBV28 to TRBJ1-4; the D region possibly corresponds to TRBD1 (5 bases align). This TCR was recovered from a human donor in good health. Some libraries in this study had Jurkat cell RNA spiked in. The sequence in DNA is TGTGCCTGCAGTACCCCTTGGGGGGGGGGGGTCACTGCAACTAATGAAAAACTGTTTTTT. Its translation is CACSTPWGGGVTATNEKLFF.